This is a list of T cell receptor beta chains from one sample in a study of cytomegalovirus exposure and HLA in healthy donors. The repertoire was sequenced with immunoSEQ multiplex PCR; TCRdb's copy has only in-frame clones and lacks some. This table holds 130,000 to 150,000 clones, roughly 85% found once. The material sequenced was PBMCs. The receptors shown here come from a male donor in good health and CMV-seronegative. CDR3s include the opening cysteine and the closing phenylalanine or tryptophan. The D gene is left open where the match is weak. Only part of the rows carry a size: once, few, many, or a class if the clone is expanded.

v_gene	j_gene	d_gene	abundance	CDR3nt	CDR3aa
TRBV29-1	TRBJ2-2	TRBD1	-	TGCAGCGTTGAACAGTTGGGGACAGGGGGCACCGGGGAGCTGTTTTTT	CSVEQLGTGGTGELFF
TRBV7-8	TRBJ1-2	-	-	TGTGCCAGCAGCTCCCCCCCGGGGTCTGGCTACACCTTC	CASSSPPGSGYTF
TRBV6-5	TRBJ2-3	TRBD2	-	TGTGCCAGCAGTTACGGCGGGGGAAGCACAGATACGCAGTATTTT	CASSYGGGSTDTQYF
TRBV7-2	TRBJ2-1	-	-	TGTGCCAGCAGCTTTGAGGGTAGCTCCTACAATGAGCAGTTCTTC	CASSFEGSSYNEQFF
TRBV7-9	TRBJ1-2	-	once	TGTGCCAGCAGCTTAGAGGGGTGGGGCGGCTACACCTTC	CASSLEGWGGYTF
TRBV9	TRBJ2-5	-	-	TGTGCCAGCAGCGTAGATGCAGGGGTAGGGGAGACCCAGTACTTC	CASSVDAGVGETQYF
TRBV25-1	TRBJ2-3	-	-	TGTGCCAGCAGTGAATCGGAGGGATATACAGATACGCAGTATTTT	CASSESEGYTDTQYF
TRBV10-3	TRBJ1-2	-	-	TGTGCCATCAGTGAACAGTTATATGGCTACACCTTC	CAISEQLYGYTF
TRBV9	TRBJ1-5	-	-	TGTGCCAGCAGCGTGAGTGCGGGAGTCAATCAGCCCCAGCATTTT	CASSVSAGVNQPQHF
TRBV7-6	TRBJ2-1	-	-	TGTGCCAGCAGCGGACGACGCGGGGATAACAATGAGCAGTTCTTC	CASSGRRGDNNEQFF
TRBV5-1	TRBJ1-1	-	-	TGCGCCAGCAGGTTACAGGGTGTGGGAGGGACTGAAGCTTTCTTT	CASRLQGVGGTEAFF
TRBV7-9	TRBJ1-4	-	-	TGTTCCAGCAGCCGCCTGGGGGGGGCCAATGAAAAACTGTTTTTT	CSSSRLGGANEKLFF
TRBV30	TRBJ1-1	-	-	TGTGCCTGGAGCACCGACCTGGGCCAGACTGAAGCTTTCTTT	CAWSTDLGQTEAFF
TRBV9	TRBJ2-1	-	few	TGTGCCAGCAGCGTAGAGGTCGCGGAGTTGTACAATGAGCAGTTCTTC	CASSVEVAELYNEQFF
TRBV7-9	TRBJ1-4	-	-	TGTGCCAGCAGCTTAGCGCTGAGGGATCGGGGAGGTTATGAAAAACTGTTTTTT	CASSLALRDRGGYEKLFF
TRBV27	TRBJ1-5	-	-	TGTGCCAGCGGCGTAAGGGGAAGGCAGCCCCAGCATTTT	CASGVRGRQPQHF
TRBV5-1	TRBJ2-5	TRBD1	-	TGCGCCAGCAGAAGGACAGGGGGTGAACGGGAGACCCAGTACTTC	CASRRTGGERETQYF
TRBV28	TRBJ1-1	-	-	TGTGCCAGCACCTTAGGGGGGGAGGTCACTGAAGCTTTCTTT	CASTLGGEVTEAFF
TRBV7-2	TRBJ2-5	-	-	TGTGCCAGCAGCCTATCGTACCAAGAGACCCAGTACTTC	CASSLSYQETQYF
TRBV27	TRBJ1-1	-	-	TGTGCCAGCAGTTCAGGGCAGGGGCTGAGCACTGAAGCTTTCTTT	CASSSGQGLSTEAFF
TRBV15	TRBJ1-2	-	-	TGTGCCACCAGTCTAGGGGGGGGCAGTAACTATGGCTACACCTTC	CATSLGGGSNYGYTF
TRBV29-1	TRBJ1-4	-	-	TGCAGCGTGCAGGGCGTCGGGGGAACCAATGAAAAACTGTTTTTT	CSVQGVGGTNEKLFF
TRBV9	TRBJ2-5	-	-	TGTGCCAGCAGCGGTTACGGAGGGGCGAAAGAGACCCAGTACTTC	CASSGYGGAKETQYF
TRBV6-5	TRBJ1-4	-	few	TGTGCCAGCAGTTATCAAGGACAGCGGAATGAAAAACTGTTTTTT	CASSYQGQRNEKLFF
TRBV7-2	TRBJ2-7	-	few	TGTGCCAGCAGCTTGGACGCCCGGGAGATATTCTACGAGCAGTACTTC	CASSLDAREIFYEQYF
TRBV5-4	TRBJ2-7	TRBD2	-	TGTGCCAGCAGCTTGGACGTAGCGGGAACCTACGAGCAGTACTTC	CASSLDVAGTYEQYF
TRBV7-8	TRBJ1-5	-	-	TGTGCCAGCAGCTTAGCTGCGGACTGGAGGAGCAATCAGCCCCAGCATTTT	CASSLAADWRSNQPQHF
TRBV9	TRBJ1-2	TRBD1	-	TGTGCCAGCAACCCGACAGGGGAAATTAACTATGGCTACACCTTC	CASNPTGEINYGYTF
TRBV19	TRBJ2-2	TRBD1	-	TGTGCCAGTAGTTTCGGACAGGGGTCCGGGGAGCTGTTTTTT	CASSFGQGSGELFF
TRBV7-8	TRBJ1-2	-	few	TGTGCCAGCAGCTTAGAGGCAGGGGCGCAGTTTCAAGGCTACACCTTC	CASSLEAGAQFQGYTF
TRBV15	TRBJ1-5	-	-	TGTGCCACCAGCAGAGATGAGTTAGGGGATGGTAATCATCAGCCCCAGCATTTT	CATSRDELGDGNHQPQHF
TRBV6-6	TRBJ2-5	TRBD2	-	TGTGCCAGCAGTAACCGGGGGGGCCTTGCTGAGACCCAGTACTTC	CASSNRGGLAETQYF
TRBV27	TRBJ2-7	TRBD1	-	TGTGCCAGCAGTTCCACCGGGACAGGGACCTACGAGCAGTACTTC	CASSSTGTGTYEQYF
TRBV11-2	TRBJ1-4	-	-	TGTGCCAGCAGCCCCGCTGGGGGGGTTAGTGAAAAACTGTTTTTT	CASSPAGGVSEKLFF
TRBV9	TRBJ2-2	TRBD1	-	TGTGCCAGCAGCGCCCAGGGGGCGCCGAACACCGGGGAGCTGTTTTTT	CASSAQGAPNTGELFF
TRBV11-2	TRBJ2-7	-	-	TGTGCCAGCAGCTCGTGGACAGCCTACGAGCAGTACTTC	CASSSWTAYEQYF
TRBV7-9	TRBJ1-1	-	-	TGTGCCAGCAGCTTAGAGGCAGGGGCTCCGGTGGAAGCTTTCTTT	CASSLEAGAPVEAFF
TRBV28	TRBJ2-7	TRBD2	-	TGTGCCAGCAGTTTACTAGCGGGAACCTACGAGCAGTACTTC	CASSLLAGTYEQYF
TRBV14	TRBJ2-5	-	once	TGTGCCAGCAGCCAACAGGGCCCCAGAGAGACCCAGTACTTC	CASSQQGPRETQYF
TRBV27	TRBJ2-7	-	-	TGTGCCAGCAGTTTATCGAACAGAGCCTACGAGCAGTACTTC	CASSLSNRAYEQYF
TRBV13	TRBJ2-3	-	-	TGTGCCAGCAGCTTAACCCTTAGCGGAAGCACAGATACGCAGTATTTT	CASSLTLSGSTDTQYF
TRBV27	TRBJ2-5	-	-	TGTGCCAGCAGCCCCACGATCGGGGGTTCGGAGACCCAGTACTTC	CASSPTIGGSETQYF